This T cell receptor (beta chain) emerged from a study of blood T cell repertoires in COVID-19. Overall study context: Donors in the United States, Italy and Spain gave samples during acute or convalescent COVID-19.

Repertoires were generated with immunoSEQ multiplex PCR, while TCRdb's copy carries only in-frame clones and drops some. The repertoire holds some 330,000 clones, approximately 84% seen once, with roughly 4.5% in the top ten. The germline V gene has CDR1 DFQATT and CDR2 SNEGSKA (reference sequence). J gave up 4 bases and V 5 bases, and 11 bases lay outside the gene matches. The length of the CDR3 is 14 residues. Self-reported history from a screening survey and questionnaire set each donor's cohort. Two negative PCRs, clearance, or symptom resolution had been documented for recovered Cohort 3 donors.

The J gene is TRBJ2-7, the V gene TRBV20-1; 7 bases agree with TRBD1. Sequencing was carried out using PBMCs or T cells enriched from blood (not recorded which). This clonotype originated in a man in his thirties or forties who had recovered from COVID-19. This chain's CDR3 is CSAGVGTVTYEQYF. The CDR3 coding sequence is TGCAGTGCTGGTGTCGGGACAGTCACATACGAGCAGTACTTC.